This T cell receptor (beta chain) stems from a study of blood T cell repertoires in COVID-19 (dated by TCRdb to the early 2020s). General notes on the study: The collaborator samples originated in the United States, Italy and Spain and spanned the acute and convalescent phases of COVID-19. The material from the prospective study consisted of cDNA or gDNA derived from T cells, B-cell-depleted T cells, or PBMCs. Deeply sampled blood TCRbeta repertoires from subjects exposed to, actively infected with, or recovered from COVID-19 were included in the dataset. The repertoires were released in a freely available public database meant as a resource for research on the immune response to SARS-CoV-2. The samples were drawn from the first 160 participants of the ongoing ImmuneRACE study and from some 1,300 subjects provided by 6 global collaborators. Sample metadata almost always included a de-identified subject ID, COVID-19 status, age in years and sex. Where available, HLA class I and class II types were taken from metadata supplied by the sample provider and were not determined by assay-based typing.

Note on this clone: Its antigen remains undetermined. The sample holds no much larger clone one base away, and base qualities are not on file.

What the authors observed across the whole study: The amount of clinical and demographic metadata varied by source and participant and was provided uncurated.

Participants in the prospective study were enrolled through a virtual design, were aged about 18 to 100 years, and lived in 24 United States geographic areas. In the prospective study, cohorts were assigned on the basis of participant-reported clinical history obtained from a screening survey and a study questionnaire. A participant counted as exposed if, within 2 weeks of entering the study, that participant had been in contact with someone who had a PCR-confirmed or clinician-diagnosed COVID-19 case. In the prospective study, whole blood, serum and a nasopharyngeal or oropharyngeal swab were collected from each participant by mobile phlebotomists. Participants in the prospective study had the option to provide additional blood draws and questionnaires over a roughly 2-month period. Blood samples from the prospective study were shipped frozen or at room temperature prior to DNA extraction. TCRbeta CDR3 regions were amplified from genomic DNA by means of the immunoSEQ Assay, a bias-controlled multiplex PCR. Under the source paper's analysis protocol: The number of nucleated cells in each sample was estimated from the amplification of reference gene primers within the assay. To quantify the absolute abundance of each unique TCRbeta CDR3 rearrangement, sequence reads were collapsed and filtered. For each sample, productive Simpson clonality was calculated as the square root of Simpson's diversity index over productive rearrangements. The table comes from immuneACCESS by way of TCRdb, which keeps in-frame sequences with V and J called. Part of the clones is missing from these tables; in studies checked, under half for an unresolved V gene and the rest for unknown reasons. V, J and clone size were drawn from that table, and D and trimming were deduced from the DNA. For this sample there are roughly 380,000 clones; almost 90% appear just once. The ten top clones hold approximately 1% of the sample.

CDR1 and CDR2 (LNHDA, SQIVND) derive from the germline V gene (reference sequence). V loses 5 bases at its end and J loses 4 bases; junction bases beyond the gene matches: 12. From cysteine to phenylalanine, the CDR3 is 16 amino acids long. Kept here is only the CDR3 DNA, which spans 48 bases and is read in frame from base 1. This receptor was obtained from a woman in her thirties who had been exposed to COVID-19. Sequencing was performed on PBMCs or T cells enriched from blood (not recorded which). The chain uses TRBV19 and TRBJ1-2; 8 bases in the middle match TRBD1. Read as DNA, the sequence is TGTGCCAGTAGTTATACTCGGACAGGGAGTACCTATGGCTACACCTTC. Its translation reads: CASSYTRTGSTYGYTF.